In this sample, the clone carrying this T cell receptor beta chain turned up a few times. What it binds is unknown. This sample was taken from a study of regulatory T cells in long-lasting Graves disease. Findings and limits, study-wide: Accuracy may have suffered from the small sample size.

Time point defined: newly diagnosed GD, antithyroid drugs for less than 3 months. RNA isolated from PBMCs was used to make the TCR library. Arm-PCR with iRepertoire HTBI primers amplified the CDR3 regions for these TCR beta libraries. Via MiXCR, TCRdb re-called the multiplex PCR reads, giving one row per CDR3 protein. The sample lists roughly 560,000 distinct CDR3 sequences, 15% to 20% occurring once. CDR3 length: 17 amino acids. The junction had 8 bases not matched to a gene; V was cut back by 4 bases and J by 0 bases. In germline, CDR1 is SGDLS, CDR2 YYNGEE. The sample was also reused in another study, on T cells in Graves' hyperthyroidism and ophthalmopathy. That source adds: Absent ophthalmopathy progression within 18 months defined stable Graves' hyperthyroidism. Newly diagnosed hyperthyroidism, duration under 2 months, in patients aged 18 to 65. Blood samples included most of the expanded thyroid clonotypes exceeding 0.001.

This clonotype was obtained from a middle-aged woman with Graves disease. The source was peripheral blood mononuclear cells (PBMCs), collected at new diagnosis, from a patient treated with antithyroid drugs. This chain uses TRBV9 with TRBJ2-2; 8 bases fit TRBD2. The CDR3: CASSSHSGAANTGELFF. Here the CDR3 DNA reads TGTGCCAGCAGCTCCCATAGCGGGGCCGCGAACACCGGGGAGCTGTTTTTT.